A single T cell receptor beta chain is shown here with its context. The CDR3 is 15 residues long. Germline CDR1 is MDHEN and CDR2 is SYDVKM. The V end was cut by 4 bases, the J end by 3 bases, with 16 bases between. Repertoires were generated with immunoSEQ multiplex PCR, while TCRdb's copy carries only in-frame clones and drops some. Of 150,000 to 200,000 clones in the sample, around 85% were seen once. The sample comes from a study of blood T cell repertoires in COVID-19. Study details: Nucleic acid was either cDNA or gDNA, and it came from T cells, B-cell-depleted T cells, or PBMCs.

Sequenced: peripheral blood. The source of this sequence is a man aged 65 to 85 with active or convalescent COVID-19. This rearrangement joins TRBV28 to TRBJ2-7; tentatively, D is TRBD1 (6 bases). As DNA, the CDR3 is TGTGCCAGCAGTTCCCACAGGGAGCGGAACTACGAGCAGTACTTC. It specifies CASSSHRERNYEQYF.